This entry is about one TCR beta chain. Antigen unknown. These data come from a study of cytomegalovirus exposure and HLA in healthy donors. Study-wide results and limits: The productive fraction for most TCR beta V segments was about 90% or about 30% in an earlier analysis.

The CDR3 has 15 amino acids. Germline V gene sequence: CDR1 SGHVS, CDR2 FNYEAQ. V was clipped by 4 bases and J by 4 bases; unmatched bases: 6. The PCR made use of 60 Vbeta and 13 Jbeta primers. TCRdb keeps only in-frame clones here, not all; method: immunoSEQ multiplex PCR. The sample lists about 120,000 clones; about 80% were seen once. The sequenced sample consisted of PBMCs. V and J are TRBV7-6 and TRBJ2-7, with TRBD1 identical over 11 bases. The TCR sequence derives from a man between 25 and 39 years old in good health and CMV-seropositive. The CDR3 nucleotides read TGTGCCAGCAGCTCGGGACAGGGGGAAGTATACGAGCAGTACTTC. This codes for CASSSGQGEVYEQYF.